Presented here are 9 T cell receptor beta chains from one specimen sequenced in a study of beta chain features in type 1 diabetes (dated by TCRdb to the late 2010s). Their antigen targets remain unknown. The library was generated by the immunoSEQ multiplex PCR assay. The entire amount of isolated RNA was reverse transcribed using the High Capacity cDNA Reverse Transcription Kit, so the sequenced TCRB transcripts were expressed ones. Sourced from immuneACCESS, this table was stored by TCRdb with only in-frame sequences that have V and J called. A share of the clones is absent; for the studies checked, an unresolved V gene accounts for under half, and the remainder has no known explanation. The sample profile shows hundreds of thousands of clones; about 14% of them were found once. The top ten clones comprise 0.035% to 0.045% of the sample. Results and caveats for the whole study, not just this receptor: Type 1 diabetes patients showed a moderate but significant shortening of TCRB CDR3 length in all four CD4+ subsets.

Sequences were obtained from naive CD4+ T cells from blood. The cell subset or site label, read with the paper, signifies: true naive CD4+ T cells. All receptors derive from a man between 18 and 29 years old with type 1 diabetes.

The chain carries TRBV9 and TRBJ2-1; D gene unclear. CDR3 length equals 14 residues. Trimming stripped 5 bases from V and 0 bases from J, with 9 bases between. The germline V gene has CDR1 SGDLS and CDR2 YYNGEE. CDR3 amino acids: CASSARSSYNEQFF. For the CDR3, the DNA is TGTGCCAGCAGTGCCCGGAGCTCCTACAATGAGCAGTTCTTC.

J is TRBJ1-2 and V is TRBV28; the D is unclear. V gave up 6 bases and J gave up 11 bases, with 13 bases separating them. There are 11 residues in the CDR3. Germline CDR1 reads MDHEN; CDR2 reads SYDVKM. In DNA, the CDR3 is TGTGCCAGCAGGTCGAGATCGGGGTACACCTTC. Protein: CASRSRSGYTF.

This chain connects TRBV29-1 to TRBJ2-7; tentatively, D is TRBD1 or TRBD2 (6 bases each). The CDR3 runs 15 residues. The germline V gene has CDR1 SQVTM and CDR2 ANQGSEA. V lost 7 bases to trimming and J lost 5 bases, with 24 bases between them. CDR3 in amino acids: CSAEVGGSFRNEQYF. The CDR3 coding sequence is TGCAGCGCCGAGGTAGGGGGGAGCTTTAGGAACGAGCAGTACTTC.

The table lists this clone with a few counts. The rearrangement joins TRBV21-1 to TRBJ2-5. TRBV21-1 is a pseudogene. The CDR3 is made up of 13 amino acids. The CDR3 region is CASSKKSRGAQYF. DNA of the CDR3: TGTGCCAGCAGCAAAAAATCGAGGGGGGCCCAGTACTTC.

This clone was observed a single time. The CDR3 sequence: CASTLAGVETQYF. The CDR3 DNA reads as TGTGCCAGCACACTAGCGGGAGTGGAGACCCAGTACTTC. The rearrangement links TRBV6-1 to TRBJ2-5; 11 nucleotides match TRBD2. Germline loops: CDR1 MNHNS, CDR2 SASEGT. V shed 7 bases and J 5 bases; nucleotides not matched to a gene: 3. The CDR3 has 13 residues.

This clone was picked up a small number of times. The chain has TRBV7-2 and TRBJ2-7, with D possibly TRBD1 on 6 matching bases. Germline V gene sequence: CDR1 SGHTA, CDR2 FQGNSA. V lost 5 bases, J lost 1 base, and 15 bases lay in between. CDR3 length equals 15 residues. This chain's CDR3 is CASSPTGSISYEQYF. CDR3 bases: TGTGCCAGCAGCCCGACAGGAAGTATTTCCTACGAGCAGTACTTC.

In its sample, this clone was seen a few times. The chain combines TRBV7-3 with TRBJ1-2; D unclear. The ends were cut back, 2 bases at V and 2 bases at J, with 6 bases in the middle. Germline V gene lookup returns CDR1 SGHTA and CDR2 FQGTGA. The CDR3 spans 13 residues. As DNA, the CDR3 is TGTGCCAGCAGCTTAGGGGAAAACTATGGCTACACCTTC. Translation: CASSLGENYGYTF.

This rearrangement joins TRBV6-6 to TRBJ1-4; tentative D call: TRBD1 (5 bases). Germline CDR1 MNHNY, CDR2 SVGAGI (reference sequence). The CDR3 is 14 amino acids. Trimming pared 5 bases from V and 8 bases from J, leaving 15 bases between. CDR3 DNA: TGTGCCAGCAGTCGAGACAGATTTCAGGAAAAACTGTTTTTT. This translates into CASSRDRFQEKLFF.

CDR3 sequence: CASSLVDVISSGANVLTF. The CDR3 DNA reads as TGCGCCAGCAGCTTGGTTGACGTTATCAGCTCTGGGGCCAACGTCCTGACTTTC. The rearrangement joins TRBV5-1 to TRBJ2-6, with D unresolved. The V and J ends lost 0 bases and 0 bases respectively, with 13 bases between them. The CDR3 runs to 18 residues. Germline-derived CDR1 and CDR2 are SGHRS and YFSETQ.